This T cell receptor beta chain stems from a study of identical twins. Study-level results: For cord blood, abundant beta clonotypes had fewer insertions, unlike memory repertoires, which showed none.

Notes on this clonotype: The antigen is not known.

Germline V gene data show CDR1 as MRHNA and CDR2 as SNTAGT. The CDR3 is 13 amino acids. The germline V and J ends were trimmed by 3 bases and 7 bases, with 10 bases remaining between them. The authors used template switching to add a universal primer site and gave cDNA unique molecular identifiers. MiXCR was run by TCRdb on the 5' RACE reads, yielding one entry per CDR3 protein. The table includes approximately 530,000 distinct CDR3 sequences, around 22% detected once. Separately, the same data were catalogued under a study of yellow fever vaccine responses in identical twins.

This clonotype originated in a woman under 30 in good health. The V call is TRBV6-4, the J call TRBJ2-1; no clear D. Sequenced: CD4+ T cells sorted from blood. CDR3 bases: TGTGCCAGCAGTGAACAGACCAGTAATGAGCAGTTCTTC. Protein sequence: CASSEQTSNEQFF.